This T cell receptor (beta chain) came from a study of OX40 agonist ivuxolimab in advanced cancers. Background on the whole study: The costimulatory receptor OX40 (CD134) was targeted by ivuxolimab, a fully human IgG2 agonistic monoclonal antibody. Intravenous ivuxolimab was administered to patients every 2 weeks at six dose levels: 0.01, 0.1, 0.3, 1.5, 3 and 10 mg/kg. Among the roughly 50 dose-escalation patients, some 19 had hepatocellular carcinoma, 15 or so melanoma, 9 renal cell carcinoma and 9 head and neck cancer. In the dose-escalation cohort, approximately 82% of patients were male, and the mean age was around 60 years, with a range of roughly 20 to 80. Prior anti-PD-1, anti-PD-L1 or anti-CTLA-4 therapy was permitted, and checkpoint inhibitors had been received by approximately 39% of dose-escalation patients. Partial responses occurred in three dose-escalation patients, of whom one had hepatocellular carcinoma and two had cutaneous melanoma. Peripheral TCRbeta sequencing aimed to test whether ivuxolimab altered TCR sequence diversity and caused clonal T-cell expansion. The paper reports the monotherapy dose-escalation portion (N of about 50 patients) of the phase I ivuxolimab trial. Overall study results and their limits: After ivuxolimab, more expanded clones were found on average in CD8+ T cells than in CD4+ T cells. Low levels of normalized T-cell clonal expansion were also seen in some patients who did not respond. Antigen specificity was not determined for the clonally expanded peripheral T cells. At doses of 0.1 to 3.0 mg/kg, clonal expansion of both CD4+ and CD8+ blood T cells was observed from baseline to week 6. In the 0.1-3.0 mg/kg groups, partial responders had among the lowest normalized peripheral clonal expansion, particularly in CD8+ T cells.

Genomic DNA was extracted from sorted cells for sequencing of the TCRbeta CDR3 region. The immunoSEQ Assay was used to sequence the TCRbeta CDR3 regions. Here the immuneACCESS table is served through TCRdb, limited to in-frame sequences with V and J called. Missing clones are a known gap in these copies; in checked studies unresolved V genes cover under half, and the rest lacks a known reason. Here the sample has some 79,000 clones; 88% occur a single time. Together, the top ten hold roughly 4.5% of the sample. CDR1 MGHDK and CDR2 SYGVNS are derived from the germline V gene. The CDR3 measures 16 amino acids from cysteine to phenylalanine. Of all the DNA, just the CDR3 is kept, 48 bases in frame from base 1. Relative to germline, V is missing 3 bases and J is missing 1 base, with 8 bases of the junction outside any gene match. Patients with autoimmune disease history or receiving systemic immunosuppression were excluded from the trial. Peripheral blood for TCR sequencing was collected from all dose cohorts at baseline, on cycle 4 day 1, and on cycle 7 day 1. The samples were taken from a phase I, first-in-human, multicenter, open-label dose-escalation trial of ivuxolimab. Adults with locally advanced or metastatic melanoma, renal cell, hepatocellular, or head and neck squamous cell carcinoma were enrolled in the trial. CD4+ and CD8+ T cells were sorted separately from peripheral blood before TCR sequencing.

Comments on this clone: The antigen this receptor binds is unknown. No clone much larger than this one lies a single base away; base qualities are absent.

This specimen was CD4+ or CD8+ T cells sorted from blood, taken in a trial of the OX40 agonist ivuxolimab. The sequence derives from an adult with an advanced solid tumor such as melanoma, head and neck, liver or kidney cancer. Recombination joined TRBV25-1 with TRBJ1-1; TRBD1 agrees with 7 junctional bases. At the DNA level, the sequence is TGTGCCAGCAGTGAGCCCTTTGACAGGGCGAACACTGAAGCTTTCTTT. It translates as CASSEPFDRANTEAFF.